One and the same sample provided the 20 T cell receptor beta chains below, sequenced in a study of cytomegalovirus exposure and HLA in healthy donors. Researchers ran the PCR with 60 Vbeta and 13 Jbeta primers. This table comes from immunoSEQ multiplex PCR, and its TCRdb copy is limited to in-frame clones, with some not included. This sample has some 97,000 clones, with around 75% found just once. Sequences were obtained from PBMCs. The receptors were gathered from a woman in her late teens or twenties in good health and CMV-seropositive.

This rearrangement joins TRBV27 to TRBJ2-7; 8 nucleotides line up with TRBD2. Germline trimming cut 6 bases from V and 6 bases from J; bases unmatched to any gene: 7. This CDR3 has 13 residues. The V gene's germline CDR1 is MNHEY and CDR2 SMNVEV (reference sequence). The CDR3 loop reads CASRGLGLGEQYF. CDR3 bases: TGTGCCAGCAGGGGACTAGGGCTCGGCGAGCAGTACTTC.

The chain uses TRBV21-1 and TRBJ2-5; no DNA check was done on the table's D call, TRBD2. TRBV21-1 is a pseudogene locus. The CDR3 runs to 16 residues. The CDR3 nucleotides read TGTGCCAGCAGCAAAGCGAAGGGACTCCTGGAGGAGACCCAGTACTTC. Its protein is CASSKAKGLLEETQYF.

This clone turned up a few times. The chain uses TRBV7-3 and TRBJ2-3, with 15 nucleotides matching TRBD2. The CDR3 runs 17 residues. CDR1 SGHTA and CDR2 FQGTGA come from the germline V gene. V gave up 5 bases and J gave up 3 bases; unmatched junction bases: 6. The CDR3 region has the DNA TGTGCCAGCAGCCCGCTAGGGACTAGCGGGAGGACAGATACGCAGTATTTT. Protein: CASSPLGTSGRTDTQYF. Full variable domain (outside the CDR3, taken from reference TRBV7-3 and TRBJ2-3): GAGVSQTPSNKVTEKGKYVELRCDPISGHTALYWYRQSLGQGPEFLIYFQGTGAADDSGLPNDRFFAVRPEGSVSTLKIQRTERGDSAVYLCASSPLGTSGRTDTQYFGPGTRLTVL.

The DNA of the CDR3 is TGTGCCAGCAGTTACAGGGGGAGAGAGACCCAGTACTTC. Translating it yields CASSYRGRETQYF. This chain links TRBV6-5 with TRBJ2-5; TRBD1 is a possible D gene (6 bases). Trimming took off 2 bases at V and 4 bases at J, with 8 bases between the two ends. The CDR3 spans 13 residues. The germline gives CDR1 MNHEY, CDR2 SVGAGI.

For the CDR3, the DNA is TGCGCCAGCGGGAAAACAGGGGGCGACACAGATACGCAGTATTTT. Translated, it gives CASGKTGGDTDTQYF. The genes are TRBV5-1 and TRBJ2-3; 9 bases are shared with TRBD1. The CDR3 runs 15 residues. In germline, CDR1 is SGHRS, CDR2 YFSETQ. Trimming removed 7 bases from V and 2 bases from J; junction bases left unmatched: 8.

The chain joins TRBV5-1 to TRBJ1-5; no clear D gene. The germline V gene has CDR1 SGHRS and CDR2 YFSETQ. This CDR3 has 15 amino acids. V shed 0 bases and J shed 3 bases, with 10 bases lying between them. CDR3 sequence: CASSLDNPYNQPQHF. The CDR3 coding sequence is TGCGCCAGCAGCTTGGACAATCCATACAATCAGCCCCAGCATTTT.

The chain uses TRBV4-3 and TRBJ1-4, with TRBD1 matching 8 bases. The length of the CDR3 is 15 residues. Germline CDR1 LGHNA, CDR2 YSLEER. The junction had 4 bases not matched to a gene; V was cut back by 4 bases and J by 3 bases. DNA of the CDR3: TGCGCCAGCAGCCCACAGGGGGTACCTAATGAAAAACTGTTTTTT. This gives the protein CASSPQGVPNEKLFF.

The rearrangement links TRBV9 to TRBJ2-1, with a weak D call TRBD1 (6 bases). The V end lost 0 bases, the J end lost 7 bases, and 11 bases lay between the germline ends. The CDR3 consists of 14 residues. The V gene's germline CDR1 is SGDLS and CDR2 YYNGEE. CDR3 loop: CASSVASGTNEQFF. The CDR3 DNA sequence: TGTGCCAGCAGCGTAGCGTCAGGGACAAATGAGCAGTTCTTC.

This sequence joins TRBV19 and TRBJ2-1; D possibly corresponds to TRBD2 (6 bases). Trimming left V 5 bases short and J 7 bases short, with 18 bases between. The CDR3 spans 15 residues. Germline V gene lookup returns CDR1 LNHDA and CDR2 SQIVND (reference sequence). The CDR3 nucleotides are TGTGCCAGTAGTCCGGGAGAGGGCCTGTTAAATGAGCAGTTCTTC. This codes for CASSPGEGLLNEQFF.

This chain connects TRBV19 to TRBJ2-7; possibly TRBD2 for D (5 bases). The germline V and J ends were trimmed by 6 bases and 5 bases, with 17 bases remaining between them. CDR1 is LNHDA and CDR2 is SQIVND in the germline V gene (reference sequence). CDR3 size: 14 residues. The CDR3 coding sequence is TGTGCCAGTAGACGGCTGCCCGAGGGTAACGAGCAGTACTTC. This translates into CASRRLPEGNEQYF.

The chain couples TRBV19 to TRBJ1-1, with no clear D. The germline gives CDR1 LNHDA, CDR2 SQIVND (reference sequence). Trimming pared 5 bases from V and 4 bases from J, leaving 11 bases between. The CDR3 is 13 amino acids. The CDR3 bases are TGTGCCAGTAGTGAGAGGGATCGCACTGAAGCTTTCTTT. This gives the protein CASSERDRTEAFF. The full variable domain, completed using reference TRBV19 and TRBJ1-1, is DGGITQSPKYLFRKEGQNVTLSCEQNLNHDAMYWYRQDPGQGLRLIYYSQIVNDFQKGDIAEGYSVSREKKESFPLTVTSAQKNPTAFYLCASSERDRTEAFFGQGTRLTVV.

The chain couples TRBV11-2 to TRBJ1-4; 7 bases align to TRBD1. The CDR3 is 15 residues long. V lost 5 bases to trimming and J lost 3 bases; unmatched junction nucleotides: 6. Germline CDR1 is SGHAT and CDR2 is FQNNGV. Here the CDR3 reads CASSDSGTANEKLFF. The DNA for the CDR3 is TGTGCCAGCAGCGACTCCGGGACAGCTAATGAAAAACTGTTTTTT.

The rearrangement uses TRBV19 and TRBJ1-5, with D tentatively TRBD1 (6 bases). V was trimmed by 8 bases and J by 1 base, leaving 12 bases between them. Germline V CDR1 and CDR2: LNHDA, SQIVND (reference sequence). This CDR3 has 14 amino acids. The CDR3 spells CASATGGSNQPQHF. CDR3 coding DNA: TGTGCCAGTGCGACAGGCGGGAGCAATCAGCCCCAGCATTTT.

The rearrangement links TRBV29-1 to TRBJ2-1; 8 bases match TRBD2. Trimming took 4 bases from V and 4 from J; bases not matched to a gene: 3. The CDR3 length is 13 residues. Germline CDR1 SQVTM, CDR2 ANQGSEA. Here the CDR3 DNA reads TGCAGCGTTGGGCTAGCGGGTTACAATGAGCAGTTCTTC. This encodes CSVGLAGYNEQFF.

The count of this clone is one. CDR3 region: CASSSSGAPYEQYF. The CDR3 nucleotides read TGTGCCAGCAGCTCTAGCGGGGCCCCCTACGAGCAGTACTTC. This chain uses TRBV7-9 with TRBJ2-7; TRBD2 agrees at 9 bases. The CDR3 spans 14 residues. The V segment lost 4 bases and the J segment 2 bases; nucleotides outside the gene matches: 3. CDR1 and CDR2 (germline): SEHNR, FQNEAQ (reference sequence).

V is TRBV12-5 and J is TRBJ2-7; the D gene is possibly TRBD1 (6 bases). This CDR3 has 13 amino acids. Germline V CDR1 and CDR2: LGHNT, FRNRAP. V was pared by 5 bases and J by 3 bases, with 11 bases between. Here the CDR3 reads CASGKGRGYEQYF. CDR3 DNA sequence: TGTGCTAGTGGTAAGGGCAGGGGCTACGAGCAGTACTTC.

The chain employs TRBV28 and TRBJ2-7, with 12 bases matching TRBD2. V trimming: 3 bases; J trimming: 6 bases; junction bases outside the gene matches: 9. In germline, CDR1 is MDHEN, CDR2 SYDVKM. This CDR3 spans 16 amino acids. In nucleotides, the CDR3 is TGTGCCAGCAGTTTTATGGGACTAGCGGGCGCCGTCGAGCAGTACTTC. Its translation: CASSFMGLAGAVEQYF.

This rearrangement joins TRBV18 to TRBJ2-7, with TRBD1 identical over 10 bases. The V and J ends lost 2 bases and 4 bases, in that order; junction bases with no gene match: 11. In germline, CDR1 is KGHSH, CDR2 LQKENI. The CDR3 loop spans 17 amino acids. In DNA, the CDR3 is TGTGCCAGCTCACCATCCTTATACGGACAGGGGGTGTACGAGCAGTACTTC. It codes for CASSPSLYGQGVYEQYF.

The chain has TRBV6-4 and TRBJ2-2, with 12 nucleotides matching TRBD2. This CDR3 contains 15 residues. Germline CDR1 MRHNA, CDR2 SNTAGT. V gave up 6 bases and J gave up 4 bases; unmatched junction bases: 3. CDR3 amino acids: CASSETSGSTGELFF. CDR3 nucleotides: TGTGCCAGCAGCGAGACTAGCGGGAGCACCGGGGAGCTGTTTTTT.

DNA for the CDR3: TGTGCCAGCAGCTTGGGGGGCGCGGGAGGCTGGTCCTACGAGCAGTACTTC. Its translation is CASSLGGAGGWSYEQYF. The chain employs TRBV5-6 and TRBJ2-7; 8 bases fit TRBD2. Germline lookup yields CDR1 SGHDT and CDR2 YYEEEE. V shed 0 bases and J 1 base; nucleotides not matched to a gene: 9. The CDR3 extends over 17 amino acids.